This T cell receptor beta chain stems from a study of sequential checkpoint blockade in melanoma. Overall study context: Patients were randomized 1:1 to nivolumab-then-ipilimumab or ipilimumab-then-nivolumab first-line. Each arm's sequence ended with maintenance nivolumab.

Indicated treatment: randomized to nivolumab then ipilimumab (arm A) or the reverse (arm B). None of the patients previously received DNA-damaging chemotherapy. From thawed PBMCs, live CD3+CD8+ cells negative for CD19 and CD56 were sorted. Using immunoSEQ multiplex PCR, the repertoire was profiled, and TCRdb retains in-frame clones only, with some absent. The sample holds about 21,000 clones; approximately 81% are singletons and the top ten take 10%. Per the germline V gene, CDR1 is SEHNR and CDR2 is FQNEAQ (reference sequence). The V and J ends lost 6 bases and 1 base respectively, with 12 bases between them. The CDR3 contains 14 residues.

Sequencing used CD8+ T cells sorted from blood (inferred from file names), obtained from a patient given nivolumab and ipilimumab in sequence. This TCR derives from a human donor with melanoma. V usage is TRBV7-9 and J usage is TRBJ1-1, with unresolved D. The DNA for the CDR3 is TGTGCCAGCAGACCCGGGGATAGGAACACTGAAGCTTTCTTT. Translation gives CASRPGDRNTEAFF.